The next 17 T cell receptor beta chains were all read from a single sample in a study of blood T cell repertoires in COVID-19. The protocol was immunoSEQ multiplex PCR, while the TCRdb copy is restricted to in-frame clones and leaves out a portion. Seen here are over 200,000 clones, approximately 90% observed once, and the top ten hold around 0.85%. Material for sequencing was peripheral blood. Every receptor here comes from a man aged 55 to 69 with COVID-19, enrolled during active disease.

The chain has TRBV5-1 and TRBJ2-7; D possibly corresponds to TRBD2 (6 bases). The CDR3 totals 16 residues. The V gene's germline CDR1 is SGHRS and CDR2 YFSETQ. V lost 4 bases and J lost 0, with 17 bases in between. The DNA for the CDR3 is TGCGCCAGCAGCCCCAACCTAGCGCCGAGCTCCTACGAGCAGTACTTC. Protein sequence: CASSPNLAPSSYEQYF.

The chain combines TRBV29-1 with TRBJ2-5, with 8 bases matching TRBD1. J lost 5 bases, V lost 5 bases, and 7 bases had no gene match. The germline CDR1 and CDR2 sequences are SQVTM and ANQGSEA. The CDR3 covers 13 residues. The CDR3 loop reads CSVRTGSGETQYF. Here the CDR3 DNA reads TGCAGCGTTCGGACAGGGTCCGGGGAGACCCAGTACTTC.

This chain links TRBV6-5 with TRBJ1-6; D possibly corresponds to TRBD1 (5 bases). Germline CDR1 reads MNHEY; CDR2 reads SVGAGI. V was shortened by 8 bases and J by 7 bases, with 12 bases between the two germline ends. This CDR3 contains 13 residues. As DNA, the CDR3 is TGTGCCAGCCGCTTAGGGGAAAATTCACCCCTCCACTTT. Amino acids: CASRLGENSPLHF.

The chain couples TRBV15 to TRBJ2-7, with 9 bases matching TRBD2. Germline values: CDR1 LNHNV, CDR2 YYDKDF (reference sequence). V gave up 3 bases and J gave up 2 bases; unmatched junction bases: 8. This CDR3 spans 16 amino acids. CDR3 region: CATSRTSGGGPYEQYF. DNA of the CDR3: TGTGCCACCAGCAGGACTAGCGGAGGGGGGCCCTACGAGCAGTACTTC.

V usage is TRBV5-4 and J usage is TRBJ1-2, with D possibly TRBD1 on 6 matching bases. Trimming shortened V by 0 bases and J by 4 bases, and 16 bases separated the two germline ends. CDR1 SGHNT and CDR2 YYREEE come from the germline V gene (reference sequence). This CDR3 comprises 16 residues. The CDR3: CASSLGGAGAIYGYTF. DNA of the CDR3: TGTGCCAGCAGCTTGGGAGGGGCAGGGGCAATCTATGGCTACACCTTC.

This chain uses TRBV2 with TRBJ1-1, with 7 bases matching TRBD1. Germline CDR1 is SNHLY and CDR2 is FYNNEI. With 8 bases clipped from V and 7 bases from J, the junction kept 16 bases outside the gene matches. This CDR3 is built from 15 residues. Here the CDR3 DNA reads TGTGCCAGCGTCGGCTCTGGAACAGGGGCCCTTGAAGCTTTCTTT. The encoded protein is CASVGSGTGALEAFF. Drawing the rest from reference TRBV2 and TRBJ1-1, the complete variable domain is EPEVTQTPSHQVTQMGQEVILRCVPISNHLYFYWYRQILGQKVEFLVSFYNNEISEKSEIFDDQFSVERPDGSNFTLKIRSTKLEDSAMYFCASVGSGTGALEAFFGQGTRLTVV.

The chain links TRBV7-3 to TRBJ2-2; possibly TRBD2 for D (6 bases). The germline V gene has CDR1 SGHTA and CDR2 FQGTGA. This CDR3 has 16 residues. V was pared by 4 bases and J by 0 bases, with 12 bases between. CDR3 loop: CASSSRLVANTGELFF. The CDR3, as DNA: TGTGCCAGCAGCTCTCGACTAGTCGCGAACACCGGGGAGCTGTTTTTT.

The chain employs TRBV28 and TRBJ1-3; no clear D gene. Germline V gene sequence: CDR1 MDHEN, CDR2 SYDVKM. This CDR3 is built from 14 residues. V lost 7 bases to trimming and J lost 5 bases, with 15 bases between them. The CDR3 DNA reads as TGTGCCAGCACCCTAAGGGAGCTCCGAAACACCATATATTTT. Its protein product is CASTLRELRNTIYF.

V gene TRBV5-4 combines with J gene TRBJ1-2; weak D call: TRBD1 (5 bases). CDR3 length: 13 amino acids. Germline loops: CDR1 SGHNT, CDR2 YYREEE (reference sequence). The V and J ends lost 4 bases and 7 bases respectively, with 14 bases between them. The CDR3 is CASSPTGSSGYTF. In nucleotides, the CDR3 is TGTGCCAGCAGCCCTACAGGTTCCTCTGGCTACACCTTC. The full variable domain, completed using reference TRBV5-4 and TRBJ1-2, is ETGVTQSPTHLIKTRGQQVTLRCSSQSGHNTVSWYQQALGQGPQFIFQYYREEENGRGNFPPRFSGLQFPNYSSELNVNALELDDSALYLCASSPTGSSGYTFGSGTRLTVV.

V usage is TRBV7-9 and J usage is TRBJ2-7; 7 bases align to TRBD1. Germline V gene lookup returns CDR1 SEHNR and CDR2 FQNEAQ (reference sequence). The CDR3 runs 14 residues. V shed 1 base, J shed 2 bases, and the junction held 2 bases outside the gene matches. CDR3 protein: CASSLEGGPYEQYF. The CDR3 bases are TGTGCCAGCAGCTTAGAAGGGGGCCCCTACGAGCAGTACTTC.

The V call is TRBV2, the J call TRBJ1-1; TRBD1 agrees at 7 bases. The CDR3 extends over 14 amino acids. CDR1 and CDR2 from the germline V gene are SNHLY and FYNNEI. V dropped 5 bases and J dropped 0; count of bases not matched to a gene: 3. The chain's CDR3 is CASSPDRVNTEAFF. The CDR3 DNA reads TGTGCCAGCAGTCCCGACAGGGTGAACACTGAAGCTTTCTTT.

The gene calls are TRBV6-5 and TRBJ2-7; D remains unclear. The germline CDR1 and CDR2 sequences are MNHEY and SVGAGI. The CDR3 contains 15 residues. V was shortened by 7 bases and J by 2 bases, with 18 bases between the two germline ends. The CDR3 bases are TGTGCCAGCAAAAGTAGCCCGACCGCCGCCTACGAGCAGTACTTC. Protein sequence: CASKSSPTAAYEQYF.

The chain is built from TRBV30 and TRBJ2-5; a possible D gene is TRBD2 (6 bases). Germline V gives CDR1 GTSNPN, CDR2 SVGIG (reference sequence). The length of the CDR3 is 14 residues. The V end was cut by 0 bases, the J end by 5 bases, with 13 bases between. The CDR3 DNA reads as TGTGCCTGGAGTGTACCGGGGGTCGGGGAGACCCAGTACTTC. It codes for CAWSVPGVGETQYF.

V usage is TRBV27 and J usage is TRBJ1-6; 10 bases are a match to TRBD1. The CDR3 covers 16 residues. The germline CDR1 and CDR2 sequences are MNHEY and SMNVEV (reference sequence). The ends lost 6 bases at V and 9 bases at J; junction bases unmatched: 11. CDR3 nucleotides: TGTGCCAGCAGACCCCTGGACAGGGGGACTGGTTCACCCCTCCACTTT. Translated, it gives CASRPLDRGTGSPLHF.

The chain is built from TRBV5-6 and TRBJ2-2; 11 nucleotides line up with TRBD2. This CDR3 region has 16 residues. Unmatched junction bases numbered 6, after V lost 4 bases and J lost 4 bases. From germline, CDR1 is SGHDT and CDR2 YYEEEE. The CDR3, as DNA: TGTGCCAGCAGCCGTAGCGGGAGGGGGCCCACCGGGGAGCTGTTTTTT. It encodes CASSRSGRGPTGELFF.

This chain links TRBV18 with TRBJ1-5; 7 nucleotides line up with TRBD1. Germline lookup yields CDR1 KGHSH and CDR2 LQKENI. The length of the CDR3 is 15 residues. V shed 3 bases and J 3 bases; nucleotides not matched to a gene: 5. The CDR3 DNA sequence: TGTGCCAGCTCACCGCGACAGGGCACCAATCAGCCCCAGCATTTT. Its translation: CASSPRQGTNQPQHF.

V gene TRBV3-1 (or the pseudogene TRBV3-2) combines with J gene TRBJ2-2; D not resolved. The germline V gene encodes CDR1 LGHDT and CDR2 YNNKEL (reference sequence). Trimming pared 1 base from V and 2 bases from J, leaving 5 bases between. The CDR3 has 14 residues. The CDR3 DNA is TGTGCCAGCAGCCAAGGCGGAAACACCGGGGAGCTGTTTTTT. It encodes CASSQGGNTGELFF.